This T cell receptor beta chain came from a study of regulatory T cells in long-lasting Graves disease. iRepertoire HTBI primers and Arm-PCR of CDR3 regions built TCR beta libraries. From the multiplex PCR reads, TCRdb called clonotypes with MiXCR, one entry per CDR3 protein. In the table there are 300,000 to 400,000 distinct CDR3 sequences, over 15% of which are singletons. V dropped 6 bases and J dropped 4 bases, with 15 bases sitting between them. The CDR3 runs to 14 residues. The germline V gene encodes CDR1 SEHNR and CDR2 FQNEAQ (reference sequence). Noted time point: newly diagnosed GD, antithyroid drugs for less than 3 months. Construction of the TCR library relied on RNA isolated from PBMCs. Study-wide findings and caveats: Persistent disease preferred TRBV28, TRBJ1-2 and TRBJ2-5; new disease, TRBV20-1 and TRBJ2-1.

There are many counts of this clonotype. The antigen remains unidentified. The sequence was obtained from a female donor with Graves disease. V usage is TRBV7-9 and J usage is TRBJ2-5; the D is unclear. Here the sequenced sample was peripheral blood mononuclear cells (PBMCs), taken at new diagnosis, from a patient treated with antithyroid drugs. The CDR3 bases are TGTGCCAGCAGACCTGGCTGGGCAGGAGAGACCCAGTACTTC. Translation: CASRPGWAGETQYF.